This passage covers 11 T cell receptor beta chains from one sample sequenced in a study of tumor and adjacent non-tumor tissue in lung cancer. A modified ARM-PCR protocol with three rounds of nested PCR amplified TCRbeta. TCRdb re-called the multiplex PCR reads with MiXCR, one entry per CDR3 protein. The repertoire holds about 200,000 distinct CDR3 sequences, with 71% as singletons. No cell sorting was done before RNA was extracted from the tissue. Sequencing was carried out using lung tumor tissue. Source of these receptors: a man in his fifties or sixties with non-small cell lung cancer.

Many counts were recorded for this clonotype. The chain combines TRBV6-1 with TRBJ1-5, with TRBD1 matching 11 bases. After removal of 5 bases from V and 5 bases from J, the junction contained 5 bases not matched to a gene. The CDR3 is 15 amino acids. The germline V gene encodes CDR1 MNHNS and CDR2 SASEGT. CDR3 loop: CASSTDRGLYQPQHF. DNA of the CDR3: TGTGCCAGCAGTACGGACAGGGGGCTTTATCAGCCCCAGCATTTT.

This clonotype has just one count. The CDR3 carries no conserved terminal phenylalanine or tryptophan, so it likely arises from a read error. The chain joins TRBV28 to TRBJ2-7; 7 nucleotides match TRBD2. Germline loops: CDR1 MDHEN, CDR2 SYDVKM. V shed 1 base, J shed 5 bases, and the junction held 5 bases outside the gene matches. The CDR3 is 14 amino acids. In DNA, the CDR3 is TGTGCCAGCAGTTTATACGGGGGGTCCGACGAGCAGTACTAC. As protein: CASSLYGGSDEQYY.

In the case of this clonotype: Relative to the germline gene, one junction end is altered; a read error may explain this. In nucleotides, the CDR3 is TGTGCCAACAGCTTGGGGTCTAGCCGGAACAATGAGCAGTTCTTC. As protein: CANSLGSSRNNEQFF. V and J are TRBV5-4 and TRBJ2-1; a possible D gene is TRBD2 (5 bases). The CDR3 extends over 15 amino acids. Germline CDR1 and CDR2: SGHNT and YYREEE (reference sequence).

The CDR3 reads CASSTTDRVVGYTF. Written as DNA, the CDR3 is TGTGCCAGCAGTACTACGGACAGGGTTGTTGGCTACACCTTC. V and J are TRBV2 and TRBJ1-2; 8 nucleotides match TRBD1. V was clipped by 5 bases and J by 7 bases; unmatched bases: 9. The length of the CDR3 is 14 residues. Looked up from germline, CDR1 is SNHLY and CDR2 is FYNNEI.

Concerning this clonotype: Being one base from a much bigger clone, this may be a read error. The chain carries TRBV20-1 and TRBJ2-7; 11 nucleotides agree with TRBD2. Germline lookup yields CDR1 DFQATT and CDR2 SNEGSKA (reference sequence). With 1 base clipped from V and 0 bases from J, the junction kept 11 bases outside the gene matches. The CDR3 covers 18 residues. The CDR3 region has the DNA TGCAGTGCTAGAGGATTGGTACTAGCGGGGGCGAGCTCCTACGAGCAGTACTTC. Translation: CSARGLVLAGASSYEQYF.

This clonotype was seen more than once but under ten times. The genes are TRBV7-2 and TRBJ2-1; D assignment may be TRBD1 or TRBD2 (6 bases each). CDR1 and CDR2 from the germline V gene are SGHTA and FQGNSA. The CDR3 has 15 residues. V was shortened by 1 base and J by 12 bases, with 19 bases between the two germline ends. The DNA for the CDR3 is TGTGCCAGCAGCTTAGTAGGGGGGAGCTCGGGCGGGCAGTTCTTC. Its protein product is CASSLVGGSSGGQFF.

About this clonotype: This CDR3 fails to terminate in the conserved phenylalanine or tryptophan, so it likely reflects a read error. Because the CDR3's place on the DNA is in doubt, the DNA is left out and the CDR3 is given as listed by TCRdb. This chain joins TRBV11-1 and TRBJ2-1; no check of the table's D call, TRBD2, against the DNA was made. Germline-derived CDR1 and CDR2 are SGHAT and FQDESV (reference sequence). The CDR3 spans 17 residues, counting both ends. The chain's CDR3 is CASSLSRPAGGNNEQSL.

Points on this clonotype: The junction differs from germline at one of its ends, possibly a read error. The chain joins TRBV7-9 to TRBJ2-3; D is uncertain. The CDR3 runs 12 residues. Per the germline V gene, CDR1 is SEHNR and CDR2 is FQNEAQ (reference sequence). The CDR3 sequence is CDSSRGSDTQYF. The CDR3 DNA sequence: TGTGACAGCAGCCGAGGCTCGGATACGCAGTATTTT.

In the case of this clonotype: Compared with germline, one end of the junction differs, possibly owing to a read error. V and J are TRBV20-1 and TRBJ1-3; unclear D gene. Looked up from germline, CDR1 is DFQATT and CDR2 is SNEGSKA (reference sequence). The CDR3 has 14 amino acids. CDR3 sequence: CSARVTASGNIIYF. Written as DNA, the CDR3 is TGCAGTGCTAGGGTGACGGCCTCTGGAAACATCATATATTTT.

This clonotype was found many times. The gene calls are TRBV11-2 and TRBJ1-4; a weak D match, TRBD1 (6 bases). CDR1 is SGHAT, CDR2 FQNNGV, per germline. The CDR3 has 16 residues. Trimming left V 2 bases short and J 3 bases short, with 13 bases between. The CDR3 region is CASSLLGGGPNEKLFF. The CDR3 nucleotides read TGTGCCAGCAGCTTATTGGGGGGCGGACCTAATGAAAAACTGTTTTTT.

Comment on this clonotype: One end of the junction varies from germline; a read error may be responsible. The chain uses TRBV5-4 and TRBJ1-3; D remains ambiguous. The CDR3 extends over 15 amino acids. CDR1 is SGHNT and CDR2 is YYREEE in the germline V gene (reference sequence). The CDR3 DNA sequence: TGTGTCAGCAGCTTGGGAATAGGCGGTGGTAGCACCATATATTTT. It encodes CVSSLGIGGGSTIYF. The full variable domain, completed using reference TRBV5-4 and TRBJ1-3, is ETGVTQSPTHLIKTRGQQVTLRCSSQSGHNTVSWYQQALGQGPQFIFQYYREEENGRGNFPPRFSGLQFPNYSSELNVNALELDDSALYLCVSSLGIGGGSTIYFGEGSWLTVV.